This TCR beta chain was profiled in a study of T cell clusters in autoimmune cytopenias. Whole-study findings and limits: Primary autoimmune cytopenia patients seemingly lacked the physiological T cell clusters found in healthy donors.

There are 12 residues in the CDR3. CDR1 KGHSH and CDR2 LQKENI come from the germline V gene. Multiplex touch-down PCR amplified TRB using TRB-A and TRB-B pools in one tube. Reanalyzing the multiplex PCR reads, TCRdb keeps one entry per CDR3 protein, without DNA. The table counts 5,500 to 6,000 distinct CDR3 sequences; approximately 3% lies in the top ten. For this clonotype: Its target is unknown.

TRB amplification used 250 ng of peripheral blood genomic DNA. Another study also made use of these data, one on T cell repertoires in aging, cancer and after chemotherapy. That paper adds: Donors were grouped into six age bands spanning 30 or younger through 70 or older. Over several months to years, re-sampled healthy donor repertoires clearly shared clones. In cancer patients, declining TCR diversity with age involved lost richness and lost evenness.

The gene calls are TRBV18 and TRBJ2-3. The sequenced sample was peripheral blood. The sequence derives from a human donor in good health. The CDR3 sequence: CASSPLADTQYF.